The rows below give T cell receptor beta chains drawn from one sample of a study of blood T cell repertoires in COVID-19. The protocol was immunoSEQ multiplex PCR, while the TCRdb copy is restricted to in-frame clones and leaves out a portion. The table shows about 200,000 clones, with under 90% occurring only once. Sequencing was done on a sample of peripheral blood. These receptor sequences come from a middle-aged man with acute or convalescent COVID-19. CDR3s include the opening cysteine and the closing phenylalanine or tryptophan. A D gene is named only where the DNA matches it firmly. The size of a clone is reported for some rows only, either as once, few or many, or as a class for expanded clones.

cdr3_length: 15
clone_size: .
j_call: TRBJ2-2
d_call: TRBD2
v_call: TRBV11-1
cdr3_nt: TGTGCCAGCAGCCCCCGGGGGGGCGGCACCGGGGAGCTGTTTTTT
cdr3_aa: CASSPRGGGTGELFF

cdr3_length: 20
clone_size: .
j_call: TRBJ2-7
d_call: .
v_call: TRBV6-1
cdr3_nt: TGTGCCAGCAGTGAAGTATCGCGGGCACGGGAGTTCCCCACTGCCTACGAGCAGTACTTC
cdr3_aa: CASSEVSRAREFPTAYEQYF

cdr3_length: 16
clone_size: .
j_call: TRBJ2-7
d_call: TRBD2
v_call: TRBV7-9
cdr3_nt: TGTGCCAGCAGCCGTAGAGCCGGGACTAGCGCCCACGAGCAGTACTTC
cdr3_aa: CASSRRAGTSAHEQYF

cdr3_length: 14
clone_size: few
j_call: TRBJ1-3
d_call: .
v_call: TRBV30
cdr3_nt: TGTGCCTGGACCCGTAGTGTCTCTGGAAACACCATATATTTT
cdr3_aa: CAWTRSVSGNTIYF

cdr3_length: 12
clone_size: .
j_call: TRBJ2-7
d_call: .
v_call: TRBV3-1/TRBV3-2
cdr3_nt: TGTGCCAGCAGCCAAGGCCGGGACGAGCAGTACTTC
cdr3_aa: CASSQGRDEQYF

cdr3_length: 11
clone_size: .
j_call: TRBJ2-7
d_call: .
v_call: TRBV20-1
cdr3_nt: TGCAGTGCTAGTATCAGGTACGAGCAGTACTTC
cdr3_aa: CSASIRYEQYF

cdr3_length: 14
clone_size: .
j_call: TRBJ2-7
d_call: .
v_call: TRBV10-1
cdr3_nt: TGCGCCAGCATGAGGGACTTGAGCTCCTACGAGCAGTACTTC
cdr3_aa: CASMRDLSSYEQYF

cdr3_length: 13
clone_size: .
j_call: TRBJ2-1
d_call: .
v_call: TRBV27
cdr3_nt: TGTGCCAGCAGTTTTAGGAGGGGCAATGAGCAGTTCTTC
cdr3_aa: CASSFRRGNEQFF

cdr3_length: 14
clone_size: .
j_call: TRBJ1-2
d_call: TRBD1
v_call: TRBV6-5
cdr3_nt: TGTGCCAGTGGGAACTACCGACAGGGTCAAGGCTACACCTTC
cdr3_aa: CASGNYRQGQGYTF

cdr3_length: 16
clone_size: few
j_call: TRBJ2-7
d_call: .
v_call: TRBV15
cdr3_nt: TGTGCCACCAGCAGAGAGGGGGGGGCCCTAGGATACGAGCAGTACTTC
cdr3_aa: CATSREGGALGYEQYF

cdr3_length: 16
clone_size: few
j_call: TRBJ1-1
d_call: .
v_call: TRBV27
cdr3_nt: TGTGCCAGCAGTTCTCTCCGGGCGGGGGGGAACACTGAAGCTTTCTTT
cdr3_aa: CASSSLRAGGNTEAFF

cdr3_length: 17
clone_size: .
j_call: TRBJ2-3
d_call: .
v_call: TRBV19
cdr3_nt: TGTGCCAGTAGTATAGATCTTGGCTACGCGGGCACAGATACGCAGTATTTT
cdr3_aa: CASSIDLGYAGTDTQYF

cdr3_length: 15
clone_size: .
j_call: TRBJ2-7
d_call: TRBD1
v_call: TRBV10-3
cdr3_nt: TGTGCCATCAGGGAAACCGGGACAGCGAAAGACGAGCAGTACTTC
cdr3_aa: CAIRETGTAKDEQYF

cdr3_length: 14
clone_size: .
j_call: TRBJ1-4
d_call: TRBD1
v_call: TRBV6-5
cdr3_nt: TGTGCCGGGCAGGGGGGAAGCGCTAATGAAAAACTGTTTTTT
cdr3_aa: CAGQGGSANEKLFF

cdr3_length: 16
clone_size: few
j_call: TRBJ2-7
d_call: TRBD2
v_call: TRBV13
cdr3_nt: TGTGCCAGCAGCATGCCGGGAGGGCCCCTTGTTGACGAGCAGTACTTC
cdr3_aa: CASSMPGGPLVDEQYF

cdr3_length: 13
clone_size: .
j_call: TRBJ1-2
d_call: .
v_call: TRBV2
cdr3_nt: TGTGCCAGCAGTGAACGCAGTGGTTATGGCTACACCTTC
cdr3_aa: CASSERSGYGYTF

cdr3_length: 15
clone_size: .
j_call: TRBJ1-4
d_call: .
v_call: TRBV6-5
cdr3_nt: TGTGCCAGCAGTTACACTTCTGCGGGGAACGAAAAACTGTTTTTT
cdr3_aa: CASSYTSAGNEKLFF

cdr3_length: 14
clone_size: .
j_call: TRBJ1-5
d_call: TRBD1
v_call: TRBV3-1/TRBV3-2
cdr3_nt: TGTGCCAGCAGCCAAGAATCAGGGGGTCAGCCCCAGCATTTT
cdr3_aa: CASSQESGGQPQHF

cdr3_length: 15
clone_size: .
j_call: TRBJ2-7
d_call: TRBD1
v_call: TRBV6-6
cdr3_nt: TGTGCCAGCAGTTACCCCGGGACAGGCGCCTACGAGCAGTACTTC
cdr3_aa: CASSYPGTGAYEQYF

cdr3_length: 16
clone_size: .
j_call: TRBJ1-3
d_call: .
v_call: TRBV4-1
cdr3_nt: TGCGCCAGCAGCCAGGAGGGACGGAACTCTGGAAACACCATATATTTT
cdr3_aa: CASSQEGRNSGNTIYF

cdr3_length: 14
clone_size: .
j_call: TRBJ1-5
d_call: .
v_call: TRBV18
cdr3_nt: TGTGCCAGCTCACCACTGGGCGCCAATCAGCCCCAGCATTTT
cdr3_aa: CASSPLGANQPQHF

cdr3_length: 13
clone_size: .
j_call: TRBJ1-2
d_call: .
v_call: TRBV7-9
cdr3_nt: TGTGCCAGCAGCTTCTTTGTTCTTGATGGCTACACCTTC
cdr3_aa: CASSFFVLDGYTF

cdr3_length: 16
clone_size: .
j_call: TRBJ1-6
d_call: TRBD1
v_call: TRBV18
cdr3_nt: TGTGCCAGCTCAGCCGACAGGGGCTCCTATAATTCACCCCTCCACTTT
cdr3_aa: CASSADRGSYNSPLHF

cdr3_length: 14
clone_size: .
j_call: TRBJ1-2
d_call: TRBD1
v_call: TRBV10-3
cdr3_nt: TGTGCCATCACCTCCCAACAGGGGGCCTATGGCTACACCTTC
cdr3_aa: CAITSQQGAYGYTF

cdr3_length: 16
clone_size: .
j_call: TRBJ1-3
d_call: .
v_call: TRBV6-1
cdr3_nt: TGTGCCAGCAGTGAGTTGGGCAGAGGGACTGGAAACACCATATATTTT
cdr3_aa: CASSELGRGTGNTIYF

cdr3_length: 14
clone_size: .
j_call: TRBJ2-1
d_call: .
v_call: TRBV5-6
cdr3_nt: TGTGCCAGCAGCTTAGGGCAGGGAGGCGGTGAGCAGTTCTTC
cdr3_aa: CASSLGQGGGEQFF

cdr3_length: 16
clone_size: .
j_call: TRBJ2-7
d_call: TRBD1
v_call: TRBV27
cdr3_nt: TGTGCCAGCAGGACCTGGGCGGGACAGGGGTCGTACGAGCAGTACTTC
cdr3_aa: CASRTWAGQGSYEQYF

cdr3_length: 15
clone_size: .
j_call: TRBJ1-1
d_call: .
v_call: TRBV9
cdr3_nt: TGTGCCAGCAGCGCCTCACAGATTGGTACAGCTGAAGCTTTCTTT
cdr3_aa: CASSASQIGTAEAFF

cdr3_length: 16
clone_size: .
j_call: TRBJ1-1
d_call: TRBD1
v_call: TRBV18
cdr3_nt: TGTGCCAGCTCACCAAACAGGGGGGGCAAGAACACTGAAGCTTTCTTT
cdr3_aa: CASSPNRGGKNTEAFF

cdr3_length: 17
clone_size: few
j_call: TRBJ1-6
d_call: TRBD1
v_call: TRBV5-1
cdr3_nt: TGCGCCAGCAGCTTTACCTCGATGACAGGGAATCCTTCACCCCTCCACTTT
cdr3_aa: CASSFTSMTGNPSPLHF

cdr3_length: 12
clone_size: .
j_call: TRBJ1-2
d_call: TRBD1
v_call: TRBV10-3
cdr3_nt: TGTGCCATCACACGGGACAGCTTTGGCTACACCTTC
cdr3_aa: CAITRDSFGYTF

cdr3_length: 14
clone_size: .
j_call: TRBJ2-1
d_call: .
v_call: TRBV11-1
cdr3_nt: TGTGCCAGCAGCTTAGGGGCAGGGCTCGATGAGCAGTTCTTC
cdr3_aa: CASSLGAGLDEQFF

cdr3_length: 15
clone_size: .
j_call: TRBJ2-7
d_call: TRBD2
v_call: TRBV19
cdr3_nt: TGTGCCAGTAGCCTAACCGGGACGGGAGGCTACGAGCAGTACTTC
cdr3_aa: CASSLTGTGGYEQYF

cdr3_length: 13
clone_size: .
j_call: TRBJ1-5
d_call: .
v_call: TRBV18
cdr3_nt: TGTGCCAGCTCACGTACAGGGAATCAGCCCCAGCATTTT
cdr3_aa: CASSRTGNQPQHF

cdr3_length: 15
clone_size: .
j_call: TRBJ1-5
d_call: TRBD1
v_call: TRBV7-9
cdr3_nt: TGTGCCAGCAGCCTGGGAGACAGGGGCATTCAGCCCCAGCATTTT
cdr3_aa: CASSLGDRGIQPQHF

cdr3_length: 17
clone_size: .
j_call: TRBJ1-5
d_call: .
v_call: TRBV15
cdr3_nt: TGTGCCACCAGCAGAGATAGGGGGACATCGCTTGGGCAGCCCCAGCATTTT
cdr3_aa: CATSRDRGTSLGQPQHF

cdr3_length: 13
clone_size: .
j_call: TRBJ2-3
d_call: .
v_call: TRBV5-6
cdr3_nt: TGTGCCAGCAGTTTTAGCGGCGCAGATACGCAGTATTTT
cdr3_aa: CASSFSGADTQYF

cdr3_length: 15
clone_size: few
j_call: TRBJ2-3
d_call: TRBD1
v_call: TRBV5-4
cdr3_nt: TGTGCCAGCAGCCCTGGGACAGGCTCCACAGATACGCAGTATTTT
cdr3_aa: CASSPGTGSTDTQYF

cdr3_length: 13
clone_size: .
j_call: TRBJ2-3
d_call: .
v_call: TRBV10-3
cdr3_nt: TGTGCCATCAGTGCACGGTTCACAGATACGCAGTATTTT
cdr3_aa: CAISARFTDTQYF

cdr3_length: 16
clone_size: .
j_call: TRBJ2-7
d_call: TRBD1
v_call: TRBV19
cdr3_nt: TGTGCCAGTAGTATAGCCGGGACAGGGGTCCTCTACGAGCAGTACTTC
cdr3_aa: CASSIAGTGVLYEQYF

cdr3_length: 11
clone_size: .
j_call: TRBJ1-1
d_call: TRBD1
v_call: TRBV5-8
cdr3_nt: TGTGCCAGCAGCCAGGGGGATGAAGCTTTCTTT
cdr3_aa: CASSQGDEAFF

cdr3_length: 15
clone_size: .
j_call: TRBJ1-1
d_call: .
v_call: TRBV5-1
cdr3_nt: TGCGCCAGCAGCTTGGATCCCGGCAGGGCGCCTATTGCTTTCTTT
cdr3_aa: CASSLDPGRAPIAFF

cdr3_length: 16
clone_size: .
j_call: TRBJ2-3
d_call: .
v_call: TRBV4-1
cdr3_nt: TGCGCCAGCAGCCAGGCCGGGACTGCGGGGTTTGATACGCAGTATTTT
cdr3_aa: CASSQAGTAGFDTQYF

cdr3_length: 16
clone_size: .
j_call: TRBJ1-5
d_call: .
v_call: TRBV7-2
cdr3_nt: TGTGCCAGCAGCTTAGCGCTTGGACAGAACTCTTGGCCCCAGCATTTT
cdr3_aa: CASSLALGQNSWPQHF

cdr3_length: 16
clone_size: .
j_call: TRBJ1-2
d_call: TRBD1
v_call: TRBV9
cdr3_nt: TGTGCCAGCAGCGTAGCCGCTGGACAGGGTTTCTATGGCTACACCTTC
cdr3_aa: CASSVAAGQGFYGYTF

cdr3_length: 20
clone_size: .
j_call: TRBJ2-5
d_call: TRBD2
v_call: TRBV14
cdr3_nt: TGTGCCAGCAGCTCAAGATTTGGGACTAGCGGGACCACCGGGAGGGAGACCCAGTACTTC
cdr3_aa: CASSSRFGTSGTTGRETQYF

cdr3_length: 17
clone_size: .
j_call: TRBJ2-2
d_call: TRBD1
v_call: TRBV7-8
cdr3_nt: TGTGCCAGCAGCTTAGCAGGCGGGACAGGGGTTCCCGGGGAGCTGTTTTTT
cdr3_aa: CASSLAGGTGVPGELFF